This T cell receptor (beta chain) was found in a study of control samples from healthy donors and cancer patients. Sequencing used immunoSEQ multiplex PCR; TCRdb keeps in-frame clones, though not all of them. This table has fewer than 500,000 clones, 90% appearing once. This CDR3 has 15 amino acids. The V gene lost 3 bases and the J gene lost 0 bases, with 9 bases spanning the gap. Germline V CDR1 and CDR2: SGDLS, YYNGEE. The chain recombines TRBV9 with TRBJ2-2; D possibly matches TRBD1 or TRBD2 (5 bases each). The sequenced sample consisted of PBMCs. The sequence was obtained from a man aged 35 to 55 with head and neck cancer. The CDR3 sequence: CASSAGPTNTGELFF. As DNA, the CDR3 is TGTGCCAGCAGCGCGGGACCAACGAACACCGGGGAGCTGTTTTTT.